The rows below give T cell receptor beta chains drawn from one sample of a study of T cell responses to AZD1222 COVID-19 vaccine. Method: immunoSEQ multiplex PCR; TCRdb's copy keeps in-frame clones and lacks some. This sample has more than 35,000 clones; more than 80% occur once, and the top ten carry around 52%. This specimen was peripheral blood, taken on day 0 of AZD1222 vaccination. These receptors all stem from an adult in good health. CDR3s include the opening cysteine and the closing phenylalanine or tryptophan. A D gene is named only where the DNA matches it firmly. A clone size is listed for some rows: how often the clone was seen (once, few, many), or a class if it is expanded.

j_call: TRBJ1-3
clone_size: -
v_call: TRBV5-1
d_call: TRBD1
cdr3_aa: CASSWDRQGSGNTIYF
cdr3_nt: TGCGCCAGCAGCTGGGACCGACAGGGTTCGGGAAACACCATATATTTT

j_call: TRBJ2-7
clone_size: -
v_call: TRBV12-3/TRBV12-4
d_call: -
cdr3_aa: CASSLPDDYEQYF
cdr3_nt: TGTGCCAGCAGCCTCCCGGATGACTACGAGCAGTACTTC

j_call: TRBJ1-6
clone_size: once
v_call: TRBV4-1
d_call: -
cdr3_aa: CASSQDLGRNNSPLHF
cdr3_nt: TGCGCCAGCAGCCAAGATCTTGGGAGGAATAATTCACCCCTCCACTTT

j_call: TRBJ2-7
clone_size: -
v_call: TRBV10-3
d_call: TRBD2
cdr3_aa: CAISEPGRGEAYEQYF
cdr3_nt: TGTGCCATCAGTGAGCCCGGGAGGGGGGAAGCCTACGAGCAGTACTTC

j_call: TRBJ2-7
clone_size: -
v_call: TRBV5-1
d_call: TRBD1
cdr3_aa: CASSGPGQGAYEQYF
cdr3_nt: TGCGCCAGCAGCGGACCGGGACAGGGGGCCTACGAGCAGTACTTC

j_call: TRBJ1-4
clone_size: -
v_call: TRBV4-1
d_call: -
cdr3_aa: CASSQDWEKLFF
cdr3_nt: TGCGCCAGCAGCCAAGATTGGGAAAAACTGTTTTTT

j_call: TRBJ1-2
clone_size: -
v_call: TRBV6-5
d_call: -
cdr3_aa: CASSHLRGAYGYTF
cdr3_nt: TGTGCCAGCAGCCACCTAAGGGGGGCATACGGCTACACCTTC

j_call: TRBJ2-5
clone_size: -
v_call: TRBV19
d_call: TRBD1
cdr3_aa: CASSIFLGQDGQETQYF
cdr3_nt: TGTGCCAGTAGTATATTTTTGGGACAGGATGGACAAGAGACCCAGTACTTC

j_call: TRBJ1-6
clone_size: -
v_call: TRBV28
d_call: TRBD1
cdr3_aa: CASSSTGVNSPLHF
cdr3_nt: TGTGCCAGCAGTTCGACAGGGGTAAATTCACCCCTCCACTTT

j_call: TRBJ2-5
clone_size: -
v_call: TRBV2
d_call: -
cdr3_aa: CASKQGEETQYF
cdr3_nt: TGTGCCAGCAAACAGGGTGAAGAGACCCAGTACTTC

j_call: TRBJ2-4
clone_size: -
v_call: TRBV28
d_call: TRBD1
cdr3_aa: CASSSDRGLGKNIQYF
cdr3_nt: TGTGCCAGCAGTTCGGACAGGGGGCTAGGCAAAAACATTCAGTACTTC

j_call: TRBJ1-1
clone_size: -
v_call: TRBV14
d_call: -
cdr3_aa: CASSQVMNTEAFF
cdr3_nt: TGTGCCAGCAGCCAAGTGATGAACACTGAAGCTTTCTTT

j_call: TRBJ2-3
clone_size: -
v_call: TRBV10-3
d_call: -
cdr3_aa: CAISSADSLTGWGDTQYF
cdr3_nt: TGTGCCATCAGTAGCGCGGACTCACTAACCGGTTGGGGAGATACGCAGTATTTT

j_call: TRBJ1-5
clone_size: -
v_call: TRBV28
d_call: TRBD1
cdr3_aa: CASSFNRQGARGNQPQHF
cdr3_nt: TGTGCCAGCAGTTTCAACCGACAGGGGGCGCGGGGCAATCAGCCCCAGCATTTT

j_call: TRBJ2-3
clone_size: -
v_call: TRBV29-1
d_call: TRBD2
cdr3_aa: CSVEETSGTDTQYF
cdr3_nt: TGCAGCGTTGAAGAGACTAGCGGAACAGATACGCAGTATTTT

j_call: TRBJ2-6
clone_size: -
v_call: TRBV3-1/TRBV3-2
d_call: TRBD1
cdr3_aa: CASSQVRDRVSGANVLTF
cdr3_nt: TGTGCCAGCAGCCAAGTGAGGGACAGGGTCTCTGGGGCCAACGTCCTGACTTTC

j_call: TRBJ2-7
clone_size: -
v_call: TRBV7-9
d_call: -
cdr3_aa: CASADSSYEQYF
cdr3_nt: TGTGCCAGCGCCGACAGCTCCTACGAGCAGTACTTC

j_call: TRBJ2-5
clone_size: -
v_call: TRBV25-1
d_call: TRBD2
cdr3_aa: CASRRTREETQYF
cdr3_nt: TGTGCCAGCAGAAGGACTAGAGAAGAGACCCAGTACTTC

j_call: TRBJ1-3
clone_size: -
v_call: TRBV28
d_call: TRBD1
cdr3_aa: CASSSSGTGGNTIYF
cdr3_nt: TGTGCCAGCAGTTCATCCGGGACAGGGGGAAACACCATATATTTT

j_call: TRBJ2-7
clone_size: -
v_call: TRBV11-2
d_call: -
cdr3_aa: CASSLAGTRTLLEQYF
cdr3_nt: TGTGCCAGCAGCTTAGCCGGGACACGAACTCTCCTCGAGCAGTACTTC

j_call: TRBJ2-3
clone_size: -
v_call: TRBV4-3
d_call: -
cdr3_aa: CASSQEKGPDTQYF
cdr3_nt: TGCGCCAGCAGCCAAGAGAAGGGGCCAGATACGCAGTATTTT

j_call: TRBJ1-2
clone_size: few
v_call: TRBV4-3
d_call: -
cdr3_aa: CASSQDFSMGKYGYTF
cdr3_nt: TGCGCCAGCAGCCAAGATTTCAGTATGGGGAAGTATGGCTACACCTTC

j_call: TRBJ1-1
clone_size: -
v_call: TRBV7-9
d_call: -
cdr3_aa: CASSFLREEAFF
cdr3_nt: TGTGCCAGCAGCTTCCTCAGGGAGGAAGCTTTCTTT

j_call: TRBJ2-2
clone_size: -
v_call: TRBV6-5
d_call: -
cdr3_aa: CASSYPATGELFF
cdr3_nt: TGTGCCAGCAGTTACCCGGCGACCGGGGAGCTGTTTTTT

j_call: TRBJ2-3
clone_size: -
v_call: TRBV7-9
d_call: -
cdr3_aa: CASSLAGVLDTQYF
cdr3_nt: TGTGCCAGCAGCTTAGCGGGAGTATTAGATACGCAGTATTTT

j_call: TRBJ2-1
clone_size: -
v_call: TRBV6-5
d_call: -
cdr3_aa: CASSLEGGSEQFF
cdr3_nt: TGTGCCAGCAGCCTGGAGGGGGGGAGTGAGCAGTTCTTC

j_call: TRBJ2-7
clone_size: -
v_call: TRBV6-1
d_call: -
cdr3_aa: CASSEVGYEQYF
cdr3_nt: TGTGCCAGCAGTGAAGTGGGGTACGAGCAGTACTTC